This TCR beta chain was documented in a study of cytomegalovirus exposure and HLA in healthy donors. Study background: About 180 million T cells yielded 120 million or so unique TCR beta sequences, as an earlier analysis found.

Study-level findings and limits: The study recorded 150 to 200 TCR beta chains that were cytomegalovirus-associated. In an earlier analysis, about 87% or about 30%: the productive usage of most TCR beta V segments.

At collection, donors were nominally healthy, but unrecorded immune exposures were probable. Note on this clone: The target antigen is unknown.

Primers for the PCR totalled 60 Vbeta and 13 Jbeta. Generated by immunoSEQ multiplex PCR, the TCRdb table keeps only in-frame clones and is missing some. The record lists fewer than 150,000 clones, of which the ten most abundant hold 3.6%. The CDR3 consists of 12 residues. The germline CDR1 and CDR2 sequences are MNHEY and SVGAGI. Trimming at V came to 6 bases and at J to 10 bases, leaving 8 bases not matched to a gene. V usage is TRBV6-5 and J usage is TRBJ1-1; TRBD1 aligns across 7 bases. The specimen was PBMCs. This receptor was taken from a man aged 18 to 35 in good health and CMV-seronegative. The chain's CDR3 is CASSPGGQTAFF. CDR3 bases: TGTGCCAGCAGCCCCGGGGGACAGACAGCTTTCTTT.